Below are 18 T cell receptor beta chains sequenced from a single sample in a study of regulatory T cells in long-lasting Graves disease. Arm-PCR of CDR3 regions and iRepertoire HTBI primers were used to build TCR beta libraries. TCRdb fed the multiplex PCR reads into MiXCR, producing one record per CDR3 protein. The sample consists of about 620,000 distinct CDR3 sequences, 16% of them appearing once. The time point was: newly diagnosed GD, antithyroid drugs for less than 3 months. Scientists built the TCR library using RNA that was extracted from PBMCs. Another study also made use of these data, one on T cells in Graves' hyperthyroidism and ophthalmopathy.

The sequencing here drew on peripheral blood mononuclear cells (PBMCs), taken at new diagnosis, from a patient treated with antithyroid drugs. These receptors were obtained from a woman aged 25 to 39 with Graves disease.

This clonotype has more than one count but fewer than ten. The chain combines TRBV10-2 with TRBJ2-1, with D possibly being TRBD1 (5 bases). The CDR3 loop spans 12 amino acids. From germline, CDR1 is WSHSY and CDR2 SAAADI. V was clipped by 6 bases and J by 9 bases, with 12 bases between them. For the CDR3, the DNA is TGCGCCAGCAGCCAGGGTTCAAGTGAGCAGTTCTTC. Amino acid sequence: CASSQGSSEQFF.

The chain links TRBV27 to TRBJ2-1; no reliable D call. CDR1 and CDR2 (germline): MNHEY, SMNVEV (reference sequence). The CDR3 is 14 residues long. V was pared by 0 bases and J by 4 bases, with 7 bases between. The CDR3 loop reads CASSLSAWYNEQFF. The CDR3 nucleotides are TGTGCCAGCAGTTTATCGGCTTGGTACAATGAGCAGTTCTTC.

The sample holds many counts of this clonotype. This sequence joins TRBV18 and TRBJ2-1; D call uncertain. CDR1 is KGHSH, CDR2 LQKENI, per germline. The CDR3 loop spans 15 amino acids. V lost 3 bases to trimming and J lost 0 bases, with 9 bases between them. CDR3 residues: CASSPVLLSYNEQFF. CDR3 coding DNA: TGTGCCAGCTCACCGGTCCTCCTCTCCTACAATGAGCAGTTCTTC.

This clonotype was picked up one time. The chain uses TRBV5-1 and TRBJ1-6; 9 bases fit TRBD1. The CDR3 runs 15 residues. J gave up 9 bases and V 9 bases, and 13 bases lay outside the gene matches. The germline CDR1 and CDR2 sequences are SGHRS and YFSETQ. The CDR3 spells CATKPGTGTGSPLHF. DNA of the CDR3: TGCGCCACCAAACCAGGGACAGGGACGGGTTCACCCCTCCACTTT.

The genes are TRBV7-2 and TRBJ2-7; D is unclear. V was shortened by 5 bases and J by 2 bases, with 16 bases between the two germline ends. Germline V gene data show CDR1 as SGHTA and CDR2 as FQGNSA. The CDR3 contains 15 residues. CDR3 region: CASSLQSAPAYEQYF. CDR3 DNA sequence: TGTGCCAGCAGCCTCCAAAGCGCCCCAGCCTACGAGCAGTACTTC.

This clonotype was detected only a few times. The chain links TRBV7-3 to TRBJ2-2; 10 bases align to TRBD1. Germline CDR1 is SGHTA and CDR2 is FQGTGA. The V segment lost 5 bases and the J segment 6 bases; nucleotides outside the gene matches: 6. This CDR3 contains 15 residues. The DNA of the CDR3 is TGTGCCAGCAGCCACGGGACAGGGGTGTCCGGGGAGCTGTTTTTT. Translating gives CASSHGTGVSGELFF.

The chain couples TRBV19 to TRBJ1-2; D possibly corresponds to TRBD1 (6 bases). CDR1 is LNHDA, CDR2 SQIVND, per germline (reference sequence). CDR3 length: 16 amino acids. V was clipped by 5 bases and J by 0 bases, with 16 bases between them. The DNA of the CDR3 is TGTGCCAGTAGTCCCCTGGCAGGGACACCTAACTATGGCTACACCTTC. This codes for CASSPLAGTPNYGYTF.

This clonotype was counted a single time. It may be a read error: a sequence one base away is much more abundant. The chain joins TRBV6-2 or TRBV6-3 to TRBJ1-4, with D uncertain. This CDR3 is 14 amino acids long. Trimming removed 7 bases from V and 8 bases from J, with 17 bases in between. Germline loops: CDR1 MNHEY, CDR2 SVGEGT. CDR3 residues: CASNLSRQLEKLFF. CDR3 nucleotides: TGTGCCAGCAATTTAAGTCGGCAGCTCGAAAAACTGTTTTTT.

The sample holds a few counts of this clonotype. This chain connects TRBV3-1 to TRBJ2-7, with 10 positions matching TRBD1. The length of the CDR3 is 15 residues. Trimming cost V 3 bases and J 5 bases; bases outside gene matches: 7. Germline lookup yields CDR1 LGHDT and CDR2 YNNKEL (reference sequence). Here the CDR3 reads CASSHYGGQGDEQYF. DNA of the CDR3: TGTGCCAGCAGCCACTACGGAGGACAGGGGGACGAGCAGTACTTC.

With respect to this clonotype: A read error is the likely source, as a far larger clone sits one nucleotide away. V and J are TRBV7-9 and TRBJ2-5; D gene unclear. The germline V and J ends were trimmed by 5 bases and 11 bases, with 24 bases remaining between them. Germline values: CDR1 SEHNR, CDR2 FQNEAQ (reference sequence). The CDR3 consists of 15 residues. The CDR3 loop is CASSPPISLSNEQYF. Here the CDR3 DNA reads TGTGCCAGCAGCCCTCCCATATCCTTATCAAATGAGCAGTACTTC.

This clonotype appeared a few times. J is TRBJ1-2 and V is TRBV20-1; D is unresolved. CDR1 is DFQATT and CDR2 is SNEGSKA in the germline V gene (reference sequence). The germline V and J ends were trimmed by 5 bases and 7 bases, with 8 bases remaining between them. The CDR3 extends over 10 amino acids. CDR3 DNA sequence: TGCAGTGCTCTCATGTCTGGCTACACCTTC. Its translation is CSALMSGYTF.

V usage is TRBV9 and J usage is TRBJ1-3; D unresolved. This CDR3 is 18 amino acids long. V was clipped by 4 bases and J by 0 bases, with 20 bases between them. Germline-derived CDR1 and CDR2 are SGDLS and YYNGEE. CDR3 nucleotides: TGTGCCAGCAGCCAATCCCATGTTTCGGGATACTCTGGAAACACCATATATTTT. Translation gives CASSQSHVSGYSGNTIYF.

The table lists this clonotype with a few counts. The genes are TRBV10-1 and TRBJ2-3, with a weak D call TRBD2 (7 bases). The CDR3 is made up of 14 amino acids. The germline V gene encodes CDR1 WNHNN and CDR2 SYGVQD (reference sequence). V lost 4 bases and J 3 bases, leaving 11 bases between the germline ends. CDR3 residues: CASSAGRGTDTQYF. The CDR3 region has the DNA TGCGCCAGCAGTGCGGGGAGGGGGACAGATACGCAGTATTTT.

V gene TRBV19 combines with J gene TRBJ1-5; TRBD1 agrees at 9 bases. The CDR3 runs to 14 residues. Trimming cost V 4 bases and J 10 bases; bases outside gene matches: 8. Germline CDR1 LNHDA, CDR2 SQIVND (reference sequence). CDR3 sequence reads: CASSRLTGGKPQHF. In nucleotides, the CDR3 is TGTGCCAGTAGTAGATTAACAGGGGGCAAACCCCAGCATTTT.

The V and J genes are TRBV14 and TRBJ2-1, with 11 bases aligning to TRBD2. Germline V gene sequence: CDR1 SGHDN, CDR2 FVKESK. The CDR3 has 19 residues. V dropped 4 bases and J dropped 3; count of bases not matched to a gene: 14. For the CDR3, the DNA is TGTGCCAGCAGCCCGGCCGAGGGGACTAGCGGCTCATTCTACAATGAGCAGTTCTTC. Its translation is CASSPAEGTSGSFYNEQFF.

V usage is TRBV28 and J usage is TRBJ2-1, with 7 positions matching TRBD2. After removal of 5 bases from V and 6 bases from J, the junction contained 10 bases not matched to a gene. CDR1 MDHEN and CDR2 SYDVKM come from the germline V gene. This CDR3 contains 15 residues. In DNA form, the CDR3 reads TGTGCCAGCAGTCCCCACGCCCTAGCGGCCAATGAGCAGTTCTTC. This translates into CASSPHALAANEQFF.

The chain employs TRBV9 and TRBJ2-5; D uncertain. Germline V lookup: CDR1 SGDLS, CDR2 YYNGEE. This CDR3 has 16 residues. Trimming took off 3 bases at V and 4 bases at J, with 19 bases between the two ends. The CDR3: CASSAHGRKGGETQYF. CDR3 bases: TGTGCCAGCAGCGCCCATGGACGGAAGGGCGGAGAGACCCAGTACTTC.

This clonotype has just a few counts. This sequence joins TRBV6-5 and TRBJ1-3; D is unclear. There are 15 residues in the CDR3. Germline CDR1 and CDR2: MNHEY and SVGAGI. The ends were cut back, 3 bases at V and 2 bases at J, with 11 bases in the middle. CDR3 protein: CASSYGERAGNTIYF. For the CDR3, the DNA is TGTGCCAGCAGTTATGGGGAAAGGGCTGGAAACACCATATATTTT.